The following is a T cell receptor (beta chain) sequence with its context. Antigen: not known. The data stem from a study of regulatory T cells in long-lasting Graves disease. About the study: Persistent cases were those of Graves' disease that involved over 5 years of antithyroid drugs with positive TSH receptor antibodies.

Study-level results: Whereas approximately 950 public clonotypes were shared by new patients, persistent patients shared more, at some 2,500.

Construction of TCR beta libraries relied on iRepertoire HTBI primers and on Arm-PCR targeting CDR3 regions. TCRdb itself ran the multiplex PCR reads through MiXCR, one entry per CDR3 protein. Of 400,000 to 450,000 distinct CDR3 sequences listed, about a quarter are singletons. Time point meaning: persistent/refractory GD, antithyroid drugs over 5 years with positive TRAb. Construction of the TCR library relied on RNA isolated from PBMCs. The authors diagnosed Graves' disease using American Thyroid Association guidelines. This material consisted of peripheral blood mononuclear cells (PBMCs), taken when the disease was refractory, from a patient treated with antithyroid drugs. The TCR originated in a female donor with Graves disease.

The CDR3 DNA reads as TGTGCCAGCAGCGTAGGAGACTCACGCAATCAGCCCCAGCATTTT. This codes for CASSVGDSRNQPQHF. The chain uses TRBV9 and TRBJ1-5; D uncertain. CDR1 is SGDLS, CDR2 YYNGEE, per germline. The CDR3 has 15 amino acids. V was pared by 0 bases and J by 2 bases, with 9 bases between.